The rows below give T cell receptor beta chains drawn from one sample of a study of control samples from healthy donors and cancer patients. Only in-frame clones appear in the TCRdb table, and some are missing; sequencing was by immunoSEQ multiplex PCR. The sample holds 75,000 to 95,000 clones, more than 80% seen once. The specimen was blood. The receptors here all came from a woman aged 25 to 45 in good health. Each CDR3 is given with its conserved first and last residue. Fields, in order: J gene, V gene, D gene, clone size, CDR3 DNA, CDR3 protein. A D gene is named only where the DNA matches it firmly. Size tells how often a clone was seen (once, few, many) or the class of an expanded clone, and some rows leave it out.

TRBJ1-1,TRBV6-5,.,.,TGTGCCAGCAGTTACTCGCTAGGGAACACTGAAGCTTTCTTT,CASSYSLGNTEAFF
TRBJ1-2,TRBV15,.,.,TGTGCCACCAGCAGGGGGACAACGAACTATGGCTACACCTTC,CATSRGTTNYGYTF
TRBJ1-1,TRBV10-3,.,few,TGTGCCATCAGTGATTCCGACAGGATGAACACTGAAGCTTTCTTT,CAISDSDRMNTEAFF
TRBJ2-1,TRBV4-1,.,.,TGCGCCAGCAGCCAAGAACCCGACAGCTCCTACAATGAGCAGTTCTTC,CASSQEPDSSYNEQFF
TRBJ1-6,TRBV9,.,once,TGTGCCAGCAGCAGACAGGACAATAATTCACCCCTCCACTTT,CASSRQDNNSPLHF
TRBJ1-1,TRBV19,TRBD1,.,TGTGCCAGTAGTATCACCGGGACAGGGACTGAAGCTTTCTTT,CASSITGTGTEAFF
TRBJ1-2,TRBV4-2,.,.,TGTGCCAGCAGCCAAGATATGGGGGGCTACACCTTC,CASSQDMGGYTF
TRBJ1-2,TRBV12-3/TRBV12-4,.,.,TGTGCCAGCAGTCTCAGCGGACAACCAGGCTACACCTTC,CASSLSGQPGYTF
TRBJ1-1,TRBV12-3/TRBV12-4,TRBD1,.,TGTGCCAGCAGTATCACAGGGGACACTGAAGCTTTCTTT,CASSITGDTEAFF
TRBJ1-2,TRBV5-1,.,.,TGCGCCAGCAGCGACGGACGGAACTATGGCTACACCTTC,CASSDGRNYGYTF
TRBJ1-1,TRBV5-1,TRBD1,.,TGCGCCAGCAGTCCCAGGGGGGGCACTGAAGCTTTCTTT,CASSPRGGTEAFF
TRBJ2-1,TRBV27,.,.,TGTGCCAGCAGCTACCGGGGGACCTCCTACAATGAGCAGTTCTTC,CASSYRGTSYNEQFF
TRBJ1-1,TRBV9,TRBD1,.,TGTGCCAGCAGCCCCGGGGACAGCTACACTGAAGCTTTCTTT,CASSPGDSYTEAFF
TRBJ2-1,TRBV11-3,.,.,TGTGCCAGCAGCTTCCCTAGACCTTACAATGAGCAGTTCTTC,CASSFPRPYNEQFF
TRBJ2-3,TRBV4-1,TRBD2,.,TGCGCCAGCAGCCGGACTAGCGGGAGCTTAAGCACAGATACGCAGTATTTT,CASSRTSGSLSTDTQYF
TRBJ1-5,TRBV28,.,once,TGTGCCAGCAGCACCGCTAGCAATCAGCCCCAGCATTTT,CASSTASNQPQHF
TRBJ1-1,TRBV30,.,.,TGTGCCTGGAGTTCCAGACACTACACTGAAGCTTTCTTT,CAWSSRHYTEAFF
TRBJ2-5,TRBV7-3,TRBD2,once,TGTGCCAGCAGCCCGAGCGGGGCCCAAGAGACCCAGTACTTC,CASSPSGAQETQYF
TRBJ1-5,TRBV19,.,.,TGTGCCAGTAGTATCCTCGTTGCGGGCCAGAATCAGCCCCAGCATTTT,CASSILVAGQNQPQHF
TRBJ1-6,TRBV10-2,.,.,TGCGCCAGCAGAGATCCCGGGAATTCACCCCTCCACTTT,CASRDPGNSPLHF
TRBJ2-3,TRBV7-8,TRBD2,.,TGTGCCAGCAGCTTAGAACCCCGGGGGGGAAGCACAGATACGCAGTATTTT,CASSLEPRGGSTDTQYF
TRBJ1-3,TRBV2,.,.,TGTGCCAGCAGTAAAGACTTATTCTCTGGAAACACCATATATTTT,CASSKDLFSGNTIYF
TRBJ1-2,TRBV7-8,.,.,TGTGCCAGCAGCTTGACAGGCTATGGCTACACCTTC,CASSLTGYGYTF
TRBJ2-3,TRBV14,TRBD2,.,TGTGCCAGCAGCCAACTAGCGGGGAGCACAGATACGCAGTATTTT,CASSQLAGSTDTQYF
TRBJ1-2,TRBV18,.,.,TGTGCCAGCTCACCAAGGTTGGATGGCTACACCTTC,CASSPRLDGYTF
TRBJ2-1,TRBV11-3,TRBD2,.,TGTGCCAGCAGCTTTACTAGCGGCTACAATGAGCAGTTCTTC,CASSFTSGYNEQFF
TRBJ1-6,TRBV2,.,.,TGTGCCAGCACAGGGCGGAATTCACCCCTCCACTTT,CASTGRNSPLHF
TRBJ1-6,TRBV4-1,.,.,TGCGCCAGCAGCCAAGCTGGGCAGAGAAATTCACCCCTCCACTTT,CASSQAGQRNSPLHF
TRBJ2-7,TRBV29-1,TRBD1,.,TGCAGCGTTGCCCGGCCGGGACAGGGGGCTCCCTCCGAGCAGTACTTC,CSVARPGQGAPSEQYF
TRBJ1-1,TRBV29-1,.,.,TGCAGCGTTGCTGCGGTAATGGGTACTGAAGCTTTCTTT,CSVAAVMGTEAFF
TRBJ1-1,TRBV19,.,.,TGTGCCAGTACCGACGACCGGCGCACTGAAGCTTTCTTT,CASTDDRRTEAFF
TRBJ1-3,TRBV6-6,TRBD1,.,TGTGCCAGCAGTTCGGGGACAGGGGGAAACACCATATATTTT,CASSSGTGGNTIYF
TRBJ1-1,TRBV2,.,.,TGTGCCAGCATGACCGGGAGGTGGAACACTGAAGCTTTCTTT,CASMTGRWNTEAFF
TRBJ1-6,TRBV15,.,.,TGTGCCACCAGCAGAGACAGGGATGGTTCACCCCTCCACTTT,CATSRDRDGSPLHF
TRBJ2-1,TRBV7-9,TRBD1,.,TGTGCCAGCAGCCGGAAGGACAGGGACTCCTACAATGAGCAGTTCTTC,CASSRKDRDSYNEQFF
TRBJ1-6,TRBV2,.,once,TGTGCCAGCGGTCAAGGCAATTCACCCCTCCACTTT,CASGQGNSPLHF
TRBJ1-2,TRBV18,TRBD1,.,TGTGCCAGCTCACCACGGGACAGGGGCTACTATGGCTACACCTTC,CASSPRDRGYYGYTF
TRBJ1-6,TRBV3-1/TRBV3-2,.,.,TGTGCCAGCAGCCAAGATGGCGCAAAGTTGCAACCCCTCCACTTT,CASSQDGAKLQPLHF
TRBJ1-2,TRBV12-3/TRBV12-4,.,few,TGTGCCAGCAGTTTCCACTATGGCTACACCTTC,CASSFHYGYTF
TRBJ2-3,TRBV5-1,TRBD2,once,TGCGCCAGCAAACCTAAGACTAGCGCAAGCACAGATACGCAGTATTTT,CASKPKTSASTDTQYF
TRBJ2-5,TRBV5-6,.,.,TGTGCCAGCAGCTTTGGGACCAAAGAGACCCAGTACTTC,CASSFGTKETQYF
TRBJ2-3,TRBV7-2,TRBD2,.,TGTGCCAGCAGTAAAACTAGCGGGAGGAAAGATACGCAGTATTTT,CASSKTSGRKDTQYF
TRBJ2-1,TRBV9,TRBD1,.,TGTGCCAGCAGCCCCAGGGGGACAGGGCTATATGAGCAGTTCTTC,CASSPRGTGLYEQFF
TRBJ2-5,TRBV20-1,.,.,TGCAGCGGACAGAAACAAGAGACCCAGTACTTC,CSGQKQETQYF
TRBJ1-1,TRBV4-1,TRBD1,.,TGCGCCAGCAGCCAAGGGCGGACAGGGGGTAACACTGAAGCTTTCTTT,CASSQGRTGGNTEAFF
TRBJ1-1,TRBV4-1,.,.,TGCGCCAGCAGCCAAGTGTGGGCAGGGGTTACTGAAGCTTTCTTT,CASSQVWAGVTEAFF
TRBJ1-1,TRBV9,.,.,TGTGCCAGCAGCGCCTTAATTAGAGCCGGGGAGAACACTGAAGCTTTCTTT,CASSALIRAGENTEAFF